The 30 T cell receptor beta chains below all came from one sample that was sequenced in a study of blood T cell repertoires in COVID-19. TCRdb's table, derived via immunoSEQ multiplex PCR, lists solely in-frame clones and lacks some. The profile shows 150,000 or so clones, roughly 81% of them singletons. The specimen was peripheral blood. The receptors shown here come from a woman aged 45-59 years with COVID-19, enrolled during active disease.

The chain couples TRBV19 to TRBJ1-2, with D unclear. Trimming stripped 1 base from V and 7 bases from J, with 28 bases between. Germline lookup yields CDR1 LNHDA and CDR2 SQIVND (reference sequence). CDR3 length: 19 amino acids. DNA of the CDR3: TGTGCCAGTAGTATAGGGTCCCTCTCGGGGAGGTCATCGATAGTTGGCTACACCTTC. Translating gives CASSIGSLSGRSSIVGYTF.

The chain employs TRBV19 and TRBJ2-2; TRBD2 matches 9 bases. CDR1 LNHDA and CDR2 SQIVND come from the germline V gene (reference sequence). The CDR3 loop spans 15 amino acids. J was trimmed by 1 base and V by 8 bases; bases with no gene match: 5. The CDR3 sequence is CASVSGGQNTGELFF. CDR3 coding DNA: TGTGCCAGTGTTAGCGGGGGACAGAACACCGGGGAGCTGTTTTTT.

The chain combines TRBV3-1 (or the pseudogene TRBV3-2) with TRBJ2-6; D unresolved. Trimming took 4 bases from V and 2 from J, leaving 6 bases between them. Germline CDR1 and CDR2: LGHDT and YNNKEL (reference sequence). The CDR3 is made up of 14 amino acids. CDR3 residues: CASSRETGANVLTF. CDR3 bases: TGTGCCAGCAGCCGTGAGACTGGGGCCAACGTCCTGACTTTC.

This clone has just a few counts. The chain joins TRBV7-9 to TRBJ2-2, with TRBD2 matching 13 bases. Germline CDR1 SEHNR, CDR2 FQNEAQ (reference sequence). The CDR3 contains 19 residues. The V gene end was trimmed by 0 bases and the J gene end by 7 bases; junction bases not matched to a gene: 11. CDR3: CASSLATSGGPKTGGELFF. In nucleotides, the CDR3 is TGTGCCAGCAGCTTAGCGACTAGCGGGGGGCCCAAGACGGGCGGGGAGCTGTTTTTT.

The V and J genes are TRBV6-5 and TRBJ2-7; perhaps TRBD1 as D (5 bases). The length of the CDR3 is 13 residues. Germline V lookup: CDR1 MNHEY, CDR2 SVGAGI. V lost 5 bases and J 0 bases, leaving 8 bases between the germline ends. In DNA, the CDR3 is TGTGCCAGCAGTAGCAGGGACTCCTACGAGCAGTACTTC. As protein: CASSSRDSYEQYF.

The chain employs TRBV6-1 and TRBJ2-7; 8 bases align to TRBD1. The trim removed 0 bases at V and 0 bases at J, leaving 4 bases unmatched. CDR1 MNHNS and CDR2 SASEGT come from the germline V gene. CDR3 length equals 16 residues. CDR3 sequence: CASSEARTGTSYEQYF. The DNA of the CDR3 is TGTGCCAGCAGTGAAGCCCGGACAGGGACCTCCTACGAGCAGTACTTC.

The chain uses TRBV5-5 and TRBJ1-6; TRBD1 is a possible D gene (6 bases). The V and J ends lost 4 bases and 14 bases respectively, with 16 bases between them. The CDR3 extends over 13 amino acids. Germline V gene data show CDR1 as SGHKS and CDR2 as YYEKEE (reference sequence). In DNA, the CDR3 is TGTGCCAGCAGCCCCCTAGGGGGTTTAGCCCTCCACTTT. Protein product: CASSPLGGLALHF.

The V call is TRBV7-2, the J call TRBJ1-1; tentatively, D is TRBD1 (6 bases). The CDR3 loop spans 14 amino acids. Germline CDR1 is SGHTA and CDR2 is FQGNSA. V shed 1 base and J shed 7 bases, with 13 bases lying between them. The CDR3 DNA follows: TGTGCCAGCAGCTTAGGGGGAGGGGGTGGTGAAGCTTTCTTT. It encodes CASSLGGGGGEAFF.

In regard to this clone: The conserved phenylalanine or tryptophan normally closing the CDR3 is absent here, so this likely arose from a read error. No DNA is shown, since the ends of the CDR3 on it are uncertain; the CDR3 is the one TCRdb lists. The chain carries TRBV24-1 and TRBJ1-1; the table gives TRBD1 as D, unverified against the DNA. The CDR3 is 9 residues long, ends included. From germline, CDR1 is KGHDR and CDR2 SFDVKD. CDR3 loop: CATSDWKGS.

DNA of the CDR3: TGTGCCAGCAGTTACTCAGGGGGCGGCGATACGCAGTATTTT. Its protein is CASSYSGGGDTQYF. The chain is built from TRBV6-5 and TRBJ2-3, with 7 bases fitting TRBD1. This CDR3 spans 14 amino acids. CDR1 and CDR2 from the germline V gene are MNHEY and SVGAGI. Unmatched junction bases numbered 3, after V lost 0 bases and J lost 6 bases.

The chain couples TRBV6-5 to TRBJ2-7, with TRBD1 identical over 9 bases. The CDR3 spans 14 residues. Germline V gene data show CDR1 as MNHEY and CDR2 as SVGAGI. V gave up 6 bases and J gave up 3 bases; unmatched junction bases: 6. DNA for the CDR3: TGTGCCAGCAGAAAAGGACAGGGGCTCTACGAGCAGTACTTC. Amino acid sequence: CASRKGQGLYEQYF.

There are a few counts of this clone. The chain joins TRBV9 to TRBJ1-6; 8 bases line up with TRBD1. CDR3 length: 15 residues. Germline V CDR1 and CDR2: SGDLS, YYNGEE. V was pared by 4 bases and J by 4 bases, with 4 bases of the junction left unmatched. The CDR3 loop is CASSMTGVYNSPLHF. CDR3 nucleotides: TGTGCCAGCAGCATGACAGGGGTTTATAATTCACCCCTCCACTTT.

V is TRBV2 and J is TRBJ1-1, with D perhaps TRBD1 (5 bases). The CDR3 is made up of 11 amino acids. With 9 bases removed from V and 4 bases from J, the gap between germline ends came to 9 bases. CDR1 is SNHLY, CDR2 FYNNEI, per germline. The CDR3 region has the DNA TGTGCCAGACGGGGGGGCACTGAAGCTTTCTTT. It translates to CARRGGTEAFF.

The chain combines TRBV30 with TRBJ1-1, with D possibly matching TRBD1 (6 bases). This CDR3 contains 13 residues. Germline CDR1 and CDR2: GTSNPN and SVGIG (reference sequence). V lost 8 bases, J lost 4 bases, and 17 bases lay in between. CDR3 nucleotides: TGTGCCGGGATAGGGGGGGTGGGCACTGAAGCTTTCTTT. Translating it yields CAGIGGVGTEAFF.

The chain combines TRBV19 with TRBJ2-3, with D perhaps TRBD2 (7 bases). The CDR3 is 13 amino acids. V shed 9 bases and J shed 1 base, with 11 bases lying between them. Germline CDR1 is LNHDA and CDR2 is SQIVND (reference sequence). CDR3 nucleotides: TGTGCCAGCGGGGGGCCTGGCACAGATACGCAGTATTTT. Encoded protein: CASGGPGTDTQYF.

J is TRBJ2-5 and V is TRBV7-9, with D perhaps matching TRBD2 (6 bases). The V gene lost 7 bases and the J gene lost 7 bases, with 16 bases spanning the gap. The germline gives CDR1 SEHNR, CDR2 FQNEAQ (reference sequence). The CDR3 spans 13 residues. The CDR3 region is CASNAGPDTTQYF. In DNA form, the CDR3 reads TGTGCCAGCAACGCGGGACCCGATACGACCCAGTACTTC.

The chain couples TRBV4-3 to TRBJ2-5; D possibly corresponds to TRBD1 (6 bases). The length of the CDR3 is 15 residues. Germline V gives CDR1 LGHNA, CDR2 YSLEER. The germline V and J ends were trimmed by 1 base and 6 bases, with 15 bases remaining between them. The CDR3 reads CASSQGAGQSQTQYF. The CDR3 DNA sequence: TGCGCCAGCAGCCAAGGGGCCGGACAGTCGCAGACCCAGTACTTC.

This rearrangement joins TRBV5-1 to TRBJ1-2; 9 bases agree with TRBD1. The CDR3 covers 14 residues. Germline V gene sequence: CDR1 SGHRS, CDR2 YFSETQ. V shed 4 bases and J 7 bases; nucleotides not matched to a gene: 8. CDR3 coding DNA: TGCGCCAGCAGCGCATCACAGGGGGCCGCTGGCTACACCTTC. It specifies CASSASQGAAGYTF. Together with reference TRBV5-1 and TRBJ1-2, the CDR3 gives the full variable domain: KAGVTQTPRYLIKTRGQQVTLSCSPISGHRSVSWYQQTPGQGLQFLFEYFSETQRNKGNFPGRFSGRQFSNSRSEMNVSTLELGDSALYLCASSASQGAAGYTFGSGTRLTVV.

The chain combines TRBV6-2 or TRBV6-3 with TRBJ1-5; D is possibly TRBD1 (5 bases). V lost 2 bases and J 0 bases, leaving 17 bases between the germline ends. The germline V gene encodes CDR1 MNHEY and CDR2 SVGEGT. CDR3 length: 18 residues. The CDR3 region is CASSYDFSGVASNQPQHF. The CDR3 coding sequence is TGTGCCAGCAGTTACGACTTTTCGGGGGTCGCTAGCAATCAGCCCCAGCATTTT.

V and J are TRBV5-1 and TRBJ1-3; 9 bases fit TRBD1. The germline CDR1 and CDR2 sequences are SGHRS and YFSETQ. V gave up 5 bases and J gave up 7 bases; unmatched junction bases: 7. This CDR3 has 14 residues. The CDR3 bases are TGCGCCAGCAGACCGGGACAGGGTCCGAACACCATATATTTT. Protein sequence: CASRPGQGPNTIYF.

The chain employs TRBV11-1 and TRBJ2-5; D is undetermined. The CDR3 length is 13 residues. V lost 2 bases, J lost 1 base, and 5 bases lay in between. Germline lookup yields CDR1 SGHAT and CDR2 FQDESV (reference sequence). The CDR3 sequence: CASSLPSQETQYF. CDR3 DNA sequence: TGTGCCAGCAGCTTACCCAGCCAAGAGACCCAGTACTTC.

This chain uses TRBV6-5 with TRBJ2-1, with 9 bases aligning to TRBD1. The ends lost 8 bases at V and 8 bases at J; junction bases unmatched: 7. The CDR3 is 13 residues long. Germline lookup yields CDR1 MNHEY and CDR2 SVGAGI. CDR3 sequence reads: CASAGTGLHEQFF. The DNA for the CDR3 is TGTGCCAGCGCCGGGACAGGGTTACATGAGCAGTTCTTC.

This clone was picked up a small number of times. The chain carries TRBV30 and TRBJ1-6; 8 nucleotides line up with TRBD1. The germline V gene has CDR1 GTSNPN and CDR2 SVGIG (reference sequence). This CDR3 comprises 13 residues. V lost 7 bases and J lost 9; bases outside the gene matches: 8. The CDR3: CAYNGQGGSPLHF. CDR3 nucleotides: TGTGCCTACAACGGACAGGGCGGTTCACCCCTCCACTTT.

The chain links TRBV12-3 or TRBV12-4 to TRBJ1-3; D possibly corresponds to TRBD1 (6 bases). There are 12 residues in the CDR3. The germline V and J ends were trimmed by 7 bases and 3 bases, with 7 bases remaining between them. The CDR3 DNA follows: TGTGCCAGCACAGGGGTTGGAAACACCATATATTTT. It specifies CASTGVGNTIYF.

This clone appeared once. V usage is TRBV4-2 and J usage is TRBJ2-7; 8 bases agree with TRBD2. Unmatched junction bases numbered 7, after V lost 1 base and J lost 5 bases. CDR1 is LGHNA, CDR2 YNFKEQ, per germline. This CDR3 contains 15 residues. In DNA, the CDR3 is TGTGCCAGCAGCCAAGGGGGACTAGGCTACCACGAGCAGTACTTC. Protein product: CASSQGGLGYHEQYF.

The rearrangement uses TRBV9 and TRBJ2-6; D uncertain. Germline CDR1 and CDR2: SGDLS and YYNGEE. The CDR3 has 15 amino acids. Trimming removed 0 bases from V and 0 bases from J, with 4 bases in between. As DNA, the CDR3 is TGTGCCAGCAGCGTAGTAGTCTCTGGGGCCAACGTCCTGACTTTC. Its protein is CASSVVVSGANVLTF.

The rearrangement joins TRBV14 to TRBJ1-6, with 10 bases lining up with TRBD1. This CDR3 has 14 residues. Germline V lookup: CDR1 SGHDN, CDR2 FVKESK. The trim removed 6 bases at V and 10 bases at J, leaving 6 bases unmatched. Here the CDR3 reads CASRPTGGWSPLHF. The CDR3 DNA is TGTGCCAGCAGACCGACAGGGGGCTGGTCACCCCTCCACTTT.

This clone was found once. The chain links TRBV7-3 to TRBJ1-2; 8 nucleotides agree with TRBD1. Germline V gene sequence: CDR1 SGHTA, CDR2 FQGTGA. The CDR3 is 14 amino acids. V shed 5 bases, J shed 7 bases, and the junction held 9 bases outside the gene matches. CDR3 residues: CASSPQTGDRGYTF. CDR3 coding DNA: TGTGCCAGCAGCCCGCAGACAGGGGATCGTGGCTACACCTTC.

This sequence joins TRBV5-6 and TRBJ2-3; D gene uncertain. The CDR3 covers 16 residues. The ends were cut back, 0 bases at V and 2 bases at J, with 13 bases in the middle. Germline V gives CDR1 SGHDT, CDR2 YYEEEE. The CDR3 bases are TGTGCCAGCAGCTTGGAGCGCCTGATTTCCACAGATACGCAGTATTTT. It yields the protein CASSLERLISTDTQYF.

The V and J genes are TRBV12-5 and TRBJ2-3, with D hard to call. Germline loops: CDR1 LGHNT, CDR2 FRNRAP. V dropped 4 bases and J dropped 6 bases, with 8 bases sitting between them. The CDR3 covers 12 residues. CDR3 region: CASGSKLDTQYF. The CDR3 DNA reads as TGTGCTAGTGGTTCCAAACTTGATACGCAGTATTTT.